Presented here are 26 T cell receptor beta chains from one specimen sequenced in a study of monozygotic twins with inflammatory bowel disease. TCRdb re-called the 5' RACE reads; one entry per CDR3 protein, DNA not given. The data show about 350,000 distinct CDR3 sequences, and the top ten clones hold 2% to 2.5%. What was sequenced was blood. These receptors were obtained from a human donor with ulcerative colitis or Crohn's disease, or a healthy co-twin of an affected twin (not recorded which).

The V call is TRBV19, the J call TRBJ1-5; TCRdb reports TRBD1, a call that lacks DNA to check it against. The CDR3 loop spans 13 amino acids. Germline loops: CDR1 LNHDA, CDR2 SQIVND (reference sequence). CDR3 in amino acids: CASTRGQDQPQHF. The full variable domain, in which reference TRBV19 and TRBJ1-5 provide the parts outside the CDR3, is DGGITQSPKYLFRKEGQNVTLSCEQNLNHDAMYWYRQDPGQGLRLIYYSQIVNDFQKGDIAEGYSVSREKKESFPLTVTSAQKNPTAFYLCASTRGQDQPQHFGDGTRLSIL.

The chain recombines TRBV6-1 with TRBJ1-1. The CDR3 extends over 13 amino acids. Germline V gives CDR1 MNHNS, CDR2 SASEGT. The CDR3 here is CASSDSMNTEAFF.

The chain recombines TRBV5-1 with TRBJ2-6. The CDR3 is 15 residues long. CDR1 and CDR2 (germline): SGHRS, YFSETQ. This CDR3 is CASSSQGSGANVLTF.

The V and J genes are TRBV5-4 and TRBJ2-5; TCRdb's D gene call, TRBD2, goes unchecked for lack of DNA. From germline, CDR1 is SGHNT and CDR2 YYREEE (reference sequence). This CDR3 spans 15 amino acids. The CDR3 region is CASSSETSYQETQYF.

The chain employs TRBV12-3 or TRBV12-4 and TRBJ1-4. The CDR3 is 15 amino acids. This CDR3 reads CASSPLWGVGEKLFF.

The CDR3 loop reads CASSLDSHRSSGANVLTF. V and J are TRBV4-1 and TRBJ2-6. The length of the CDR3 is 18 residues. Germline assignment: CDR1 MGHRA and CDR2 YSYEKL.

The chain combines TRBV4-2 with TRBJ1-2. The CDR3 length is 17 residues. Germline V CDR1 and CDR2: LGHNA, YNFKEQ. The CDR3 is CASSQDGSAGSNYGYTF.

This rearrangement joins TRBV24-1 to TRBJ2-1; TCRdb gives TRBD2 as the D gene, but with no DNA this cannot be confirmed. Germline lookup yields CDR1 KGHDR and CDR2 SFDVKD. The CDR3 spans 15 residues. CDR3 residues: CATSDSGTIYNEQFF.

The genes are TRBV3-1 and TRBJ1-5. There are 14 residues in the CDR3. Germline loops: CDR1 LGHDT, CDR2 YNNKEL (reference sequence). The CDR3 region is CASSLSTGPQPQHF. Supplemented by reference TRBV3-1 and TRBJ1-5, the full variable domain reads DTAVSQTPKYLVTQMGNDKSIKCEQNLGHDTMYWYKQDSKKFLKIMFSYNNKELIINETVPNRFSPKSPDKAHLNLHINSLELGDSAVYFCASSLSTGPQPQHFGDGTRLSIL.

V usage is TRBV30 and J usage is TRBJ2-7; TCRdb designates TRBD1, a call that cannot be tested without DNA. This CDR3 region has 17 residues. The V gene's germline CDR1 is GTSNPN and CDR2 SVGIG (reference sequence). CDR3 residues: CAWSVSLGTQLSYEQYF. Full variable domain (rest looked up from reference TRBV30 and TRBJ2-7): SQTIHQWPATLVQPVGSPLSLECTVEGTSNPNLYWYRQAAGRGLQLLFYSVGIGQISSEVPQNLSASRPQDRQFILSSKKLLLSDSGFYLCAWSVSLGTQLSYEQYFGPGTRLTVT.

Here the CDR3 reads CRAESRGLGQPQHF. The chain combines TRBV20-1 with TRBJ1-5; TCRdb names TRBD1, which stays unverified in the absence of DNA. This CDR3 has 14 amino acids. The germline CDR1 and CDR2 sequences are DFQATT and SNEGSKA (reference sequence).

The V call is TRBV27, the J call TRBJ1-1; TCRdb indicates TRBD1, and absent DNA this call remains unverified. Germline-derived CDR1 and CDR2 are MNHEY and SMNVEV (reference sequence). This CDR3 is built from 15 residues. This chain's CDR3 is CASRSYKQGRTEAFF.

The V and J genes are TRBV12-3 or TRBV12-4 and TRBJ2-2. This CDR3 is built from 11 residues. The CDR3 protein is CASRSSGELFF.

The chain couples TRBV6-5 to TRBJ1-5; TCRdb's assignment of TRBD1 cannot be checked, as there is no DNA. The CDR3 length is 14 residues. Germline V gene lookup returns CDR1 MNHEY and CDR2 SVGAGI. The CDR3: CASSYTLTGQPQHF.

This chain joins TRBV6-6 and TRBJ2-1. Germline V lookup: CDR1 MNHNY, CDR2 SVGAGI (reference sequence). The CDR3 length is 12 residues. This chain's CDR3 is CASSSLANEQFF.

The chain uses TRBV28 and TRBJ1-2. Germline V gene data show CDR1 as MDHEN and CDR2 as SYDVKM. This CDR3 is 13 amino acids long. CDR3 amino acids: CASNSQRWGGYTF.

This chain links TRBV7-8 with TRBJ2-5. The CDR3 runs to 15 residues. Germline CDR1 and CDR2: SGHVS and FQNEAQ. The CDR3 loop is CASSLVLALQETQYF. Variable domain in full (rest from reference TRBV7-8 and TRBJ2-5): GAGVSQSPRYKVAKRGQDVALRCDPISGHVSLFWYQQALGQGPEFLTYFQNEAQLDKSGLPSDRFFAERPEGSVSTLKIQRTQQEDSAVYLCASSLVLALQETQYFGPGTRLLVL.

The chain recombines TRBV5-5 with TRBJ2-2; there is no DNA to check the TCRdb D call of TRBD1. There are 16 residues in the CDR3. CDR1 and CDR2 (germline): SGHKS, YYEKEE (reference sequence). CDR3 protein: CASSWNPGAFTGELFF.

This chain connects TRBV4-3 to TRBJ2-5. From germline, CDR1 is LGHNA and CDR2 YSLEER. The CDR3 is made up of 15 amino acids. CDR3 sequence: CASSQDLGVQETQYF.

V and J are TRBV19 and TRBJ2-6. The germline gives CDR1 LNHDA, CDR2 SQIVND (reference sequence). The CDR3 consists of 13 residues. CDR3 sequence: CASSPTGANVLTF.

CDR3 sequence reads: CASSQETSGNDYEQYF. This chain joins TRBV4-2 and TRBJ2-7; TCRdb indicates TRBD2, and absent DNA this call remains unverified. The CDR3 extends over 16 amino acids. Per germline, CDR1 LGHNA and CDR2 YNFKEQ.

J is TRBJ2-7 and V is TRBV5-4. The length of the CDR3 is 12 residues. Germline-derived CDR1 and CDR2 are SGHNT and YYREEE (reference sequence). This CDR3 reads CASSRPDYEQYF.

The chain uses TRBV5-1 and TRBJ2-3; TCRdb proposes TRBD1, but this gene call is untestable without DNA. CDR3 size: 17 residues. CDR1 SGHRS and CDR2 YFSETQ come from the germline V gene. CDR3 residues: CASSAQPGQGKGDTQYF.

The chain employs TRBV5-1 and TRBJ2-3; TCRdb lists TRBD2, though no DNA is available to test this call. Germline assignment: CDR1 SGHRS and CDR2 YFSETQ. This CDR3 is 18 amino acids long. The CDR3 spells CASSGRLAASVSTDTQYF.

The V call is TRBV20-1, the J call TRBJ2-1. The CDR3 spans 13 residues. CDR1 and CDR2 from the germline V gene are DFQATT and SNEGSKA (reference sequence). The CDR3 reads CSAPRSSYNEQFF.

CDR3 loop: CSVLAAADTQYF. The chain joins TRBV29-1 to TRBJ2-3; with no DNA, the TCRdb D assignment of TRBD2 cannot be verified. CDR3 length: 12 amino acids. Germline V gene sequence: CDR1 SQVTM, CDR2 ANQGSEA.